This T cell receptor beta chain was documented in a study of T cell responses to AZD1222 COVID-19 vaccine. For the study at large: Second-dose schedules of about 4 or about 12 weeks were combined. General observations from the study: Seropositive at baseline were only six or seven AZD1222 recipients. Females outnumbered males among donors, who were mostly white British; clonal diversity was possibly underestimated. Spike was spanned by vaccine-associated CD4 TCRs, which were dominant at 160-218 and 743-854.

TCRdb keeps only in-frame clones here, not all; method: immunoSEQ multiplex PCR. The top ten clones hold 4.5% to 6.5% of a sample with approximately 110,000 clones, around 90% of them seen once. In the case of this clone: The antigen is undetermined.

With 3 bases clipped from V and 3 bases from J, the junction kept 2 bases outside the gene matches. Germline V lookup: CDR1 SQVTM, CDR2 ANQGSEA. This CDR3 has 12 residues. This clonotype was sampled from an adult in good health. Sample: peripheral blood, taken on day 0 of AZD1222 vaccination. The rearrangement joins TRBV29-1 to TRBJ2-7; TRBD2 aligns across 7 bases. DNA for the CDR3: TGCAGCGTTGATATAGCGGGCTACGAGCAGTACTTC. Its translation: CSVDIAGYEQYF.